The entry below describes one T cell receptor beta chain. This entry comes from a study of PD-1 blockade in classical Hodgkin lymphoma. Brentuximab vedotin exposure varied, and every patient relapsed after autologous stem cell transplantation. Using immunoSEQ multiplex PCR, the repertoire was profiled, and TCRdb retains in-frame clones only, with some absent. In the table there are about 15,000 clones, about four fifths of which are singletons. The TCR sequence derives from a human donor with classical Hodgkin lymphoma. The sequences come from peripheral blood mononuclear cells (PBMCs), collected before the second cycle of nivolumab.

The CDR3 reads CASSLLDRGGNTIYF. The DNA of the CDR3 is TGTGCCAGCAGTTTATTGGACAGGGGCGGAAACACCATATATTTT. J is TRBJ1-3 and V is TRBV28; 9 nucleotides align to TRBD1. This CDR3 has 15 residues. Germline V gene sequence: CDR1 MDHEN, CDR2 SYDVKM. V was clipped by 1 base and J by 4 bases; unmatched bases: 2.